Below are 29 T cell receptor beta chains sequenced from a single sample in a study of blood T cell repertoires in COVID-19. Profiling relied on immunoSEQ multiplex PCR, and the TCRdb table lists in-frame clones only, not all of them. The table lists around 280,000 clones, roughly 90% of them singletons. Input material: PBMCs or T cells enriched from blood (not recorded which). The origin of the receptors is a woman aged 18-35 years with acute COVID-19.

The gene calls are TRBV3-1 (or the pseudogene TRBV3-2) and TRBJ1-6, with a weak D call TRBD1 (5 bases). CDR1 and CDR2 (germline): LGHDT, YNNKEL (reference sequence). This CDR3 is 16 amino acids long. Trimming took 2 bases from V and 5 from J, leaving 13 bases between them. The CDR3 DNA reads as TGTGCCAGCAGCCAAACAGGCGGTTCCAATAATTCACCCCTCCACTTT. Translation gives CASSQTGGSNNSPLHF.

In regard to this clone: Other DNA sequences in the same sample also yield this CDR3. J is TRBJ2-1 and V is TRBV28, with 13 bases aligning to TRBD2. Germline V lookup: CDR1 MDHEN, CDR2 SYDVKM. The CDR3 consists of 14 residues. Losses at the gene ends were 8 bases for V and 7 bases for J; bases not matched to a gene: 5. DNA of the CDR3: TGTGCCAGCGCACTAGCGGGAGGGACAAATGAGCAGTTCTTC. It is translated as CASALAGGTNEQFF.

The chain links TRBV30 to TRBJ1-2, with a weak D call TRBD1 (5 bases). CDR1 and CDR2 from the germline V gene are GTSNPN and SVGIG (reference sequence). The V gene lost 0 bases and the J gene lost 0 bases, with 11 bases spanning the gap. The CDR3 loop spans 15 amino acids. CDR3 sequence (DNA): TGTGCCTGGAGTGTACGGGGGAGGGCTAACTATGGCTACACCTTC. Its protein is CAWSVRGRANYGYTF. The whole variable domain, filled in from reference TRBV30 and TRBJ1-2, reads SQTIHQWPATLVQPVGSPLSLECTVEGTSNPNLYWYRQAAGRGLQLLFYSVGIGQISSEVPQNLSASRPQDRQFILSSKKLLLSDSGFYLCAWSVRGRANYGYTFGSGTRLTVV.

The chain has TRBV4-3 and TRBJ2-1; D is uncertain. The germline V and J ends were trimmed by 1 base and 2 bases, with 12 bases remaining between them. The CDR3 runs to 16 residues. The V gene's germline CDR1 is LGHNA and CDR2 YSLEER. DNA for the CDR3: TGCGCCAGCAGCCAAGGGGTAGCTTCAACCTACAATGAGCAGTTCTTC. Protein product: CASSQGVASTYNEQFF.

The CDR3 sequence: CASSSTYYLSTDTQYF. Here the CDR3 DNA reads TGTGCCAGCAGCTCTACTTACTATTTAAGCACAGATACGCAGTATTTT. The chain has TRBV7-9 and TRBJ2-3, with unresolved D. Deletions cut 4 bases from V and 0 bases from J, with 14 bases between. The CDR3 covers 16 residues. Germline V gives CDR1 SEHNR, CDR2 FQNEAQ (reference sequence).

The V gene is TRBV7-9, the J gene TRBJ2-1, with 9 bases lining up with TRBD1. Germline values: CDR1 SEHNR, CDR2 FQNEAQ (reference sequence). The junction had 3 bases not matched to a gene; V was cut back by 4 bases and J by 14 bases. The CDR3 has 11 amino acids. CDR3 residues: CASSSWDREFF. DNA of the CDR3: TGTGCCAGCAGCTCATGGGACAGGGAGTTCTTC.

As to this clone: Other nucleotide sequences in the sample specify the same CDR3. The gene calls are TRBV13 and TRBJ2-5; 13 positions match TRBD2. Germline-derived CDR1 and CDR2 are PRHDT and FYEKMQ (reference sequence). V was pared by 5 bases and J by 1 base, with 4 bases of the junction left unmatched. This CDR3 comprises 16 residues. The CDR3 is CASSPRTSGGQETQYF. The CDR3 nucleotides read TGTGCCAGCAGCCCCCGGACTAGCGGGGGCCAAGAGACCCAGTACTTC.

This clone was seen a few times. The chain is built from TRBV5-1 and TRBJ2-2; D may be TRBD2 (5 bases). Germline CDR1 reads SGHRS; CDR2 reads YFSETQ. Trimming pared 3 bases from V and 0 bases from J, leaving 15 bases between. This CDR3 contains 17 residues. CDR3 bases: TGCGCCAGCAGCTCGGACTGGCGCGCCGCGAACACCGGGGAGCTGTTTTTT. Protein: CASSSDWRAANTGELFF.

CDR3 coding DNA: TGTGCCAGCAGCAGGACATTCGGCGAGCAGTACTTC. Its protein product is CASSRTFGEQYF. The chain employs TRBV6-2 or TRBV6-3 and TRBJ2-7, with TRBD1 as a possible D gene (5 bases). Germline lookup yields CDR1 MNHEY and CDR2 SVGEGT. The V gene lost 6 bases and the J gene lost 6 bases, with 12 bases spanning the gap. The CDR3 contains 12 residues.

This sequence joins TRBV3-1 (or the pseudogene TRBV3-2) and TRBJ1-2; weak D call: TRBD1 (6 bases). Germline loops: CDR1 LGHDT, CDR2 YNNKEL (reference sequence). This CDR3 contains 12 residues. Trimming took 4 bases from V and 5 from J, leaving 8 bases between them. CDR3 DNA sequence: TGTGCCAGCAGCCTTACAGGGTATGGCTACACCTTC. This translates into CASSLTGYGYTF.

This chain connects TRBV2 to TRBJ2-5, with D perhaps matching TRBD2 (6 bases). Trimming took off 3 bases at V and 3 bases at J, with 8 bases between the two ends. The germline V gene has CDR1 SNHLY and CDR2 FYNNEI. The CDR3 totals 13 residues. In DNA form, the CDR3 reads TGTGCCAGCAGTGACGGCGGGGAAGAGACCCAGTACTTC. This sequence encodes CASSDGGEETQYF.

This clone showed up just a few times. The rearrangement joins TRBV14 to TRBJ2-1; no clear D. Trimming cost V 4 bases and J 3 bases, with 4 bases left between them. Germline loops: CDR1 SGHDN, CDR2 FVKESK. There are 12 residues in the CDR3. In DNA form, the CDR3 reads TGTGCCAGCAGCCCATTCTACAATGAGCAGTTCTTC. Encoded protein: CASSPFYNEQFF.

The count of this clone is one. Here the CDR3 DNA reads TGTGCCACCAGCAGCTACTTAAACCCCTACGAGCAGTACTTC. Translated, it gives CATSSYLNPYEQYF. The genes are TRBV15 and TRBJ2-7; D unclear. CDR3 size: 14 residues. Trimming took off 3 bases at V and 2 bases at J, with 11 bases between the two ends. Germline CDR1 LNHNV, CDR2 YYDKDF (reference sequence). The full variable domain, its missing parts supplied by reference TRBV15 and TRBJ2-7, is DAMVIQNPRYQVTQFGKPVTLSCSQTLNHNVMYWYQQKSSQAPKLLFHYYDKDFNNEADTPDNFQSRRPNTSFCFLDIRSPGLGDTAMYLCATSSYLNPYEQYFGPGTRLTVT.

The rearrangement joins TRBV30 to TRBJ1-1, with a weak D call TRBD1 (6 bases). The CDR3 has 15 amino acids. Trimming pared 0 bases from V and 1 base from J, leaving 12 bases between. Germline V lookup: CDR1 GTSNPN, CDR2 SVGIG (reference sequence). The CDR3 reads CAWSVGDKANTEAFF. CDR3 DNA: TGTGCCTGGAGTGTCGGGGACAAGGCGAACACTGAAGCTTTCTTT.

The rearrangement joins TRBV3-1 (or the pseudogene TRBV3-2) to TRBJ2-7; 14 bases agree with TRBD2. The V gene's germline CDR1 is LGHDT and CDR2 YNNKEL (reference sequence). This CDR3 has 16 residues. The V and J ends lost 6 bases and 2 bases, in that order; junction bases with no gene match: 6. The CDR3 DNA sequence: TGTGCCAGCAGTCTCGGACTAGCGGGAGGTCCCTACGAGCAGTACTTC. The encoded protein is CASSLGLAGGPYEQYF.

V is TRBV25-1 and J is TRBJ2-2, with D possibly matching TRBD1 (7 bases). CDR3 length: 15 residues. The V end was cut by 0 bases, the J end by 7 bases, with 12 bases between. Germline CDR1 and CDR2: MGHDK and SYGVNS. CDR3 loop: CASSEYGTAGGELFF. CDR3 DNA sequence: TGTGCCAGCAGTGAATATGGGACAGCGGGCGGGGAGCTGTTTTTT.

The V gene is TRBV28, the J gene TRBJ2-3; D might be TRBD1 (5 bases). The germline V and J ends were trimmed by 4 bases and 1 base, with 15 bases remaining between them. The CDR3 loop spans 16 amino acids. The V gene's germline CDR1 is MDHEN and CDR2 SYDVKM. This CDR3 reads CASSSYFPTGTDTQYF. The CDR3 DNA reads as TGTGCCAGCAGTTCCTACTTTCCGACAGGCACAGATACGCAGTATTTT.

The chain combines TRBV12-3 or TRBV12-4 with TRBJ1-2; 8 bases align to TRBD1. Trimming cost V 3 bases and J 5 bases; bases outside gene matches: 2. CDR3 length equals 13 residues. The CDR3 DNA follows: TGTGCCAGCAGTTTCAGGGGGCCATATGGCTACACCTTC. Translating gives CASSFRGPYGYTF.

The rearrangement joins TRBV29-1 to TRBJ2-7, with unresolved D. The germline V gene has CDR1 SQVTM and CDR2 ANQGSEA. Between the trimmed V and J ends, which lost 1 base and 5 bases, there was a span of 12 bases. The CDR3 sequence is 13 residues long. CDR3 sequence reads: CSVEVGKVDEQYF. In DNA form, the CDR3 reads TGCAGCGTTGAAGTGGGCAAAGTGGACGAGCAGTACTTC.

The rearrangement uses TRBV19 and TRBJ1-5, with a tentative D call TRBD1 (6 bases). The ends were cut back, 7 bases at V and 3 bases at J, with 13 bases in the middle. Germline assignment: CDR1 LNHDA and CDR2 SQIVND (reference sequence). The CDR3 covers 14 residues. CDR3 in amino acids: CASTLRDTNQPQHF. The CDR3 DNA reads TGTGCCAGTACCCTCCGGGACACCAATCAGCCCCAGCATTTT.

This clone has only one observation. This sequence joins TRBV27 and TRBJ1-2; 10 bases are shared with TRBD1. Germline V gives CDR1 MNHEY, CDR2 SMNVEV (reference sequence). CDR3 length: 17 residues. V shed 5 bases and J 4 bases; nucleotides not matched to a gene: 13. In DNA form, the CDR3 reads TGTGCCAGCAGTCCGACCCCGGACAGGGGGTACCCCTATGGCTACACCTTC. Translation gives CASSPTPDRGYPYGYTF.

This clone appeared once. This chain uses TRBV7-2 with TRBJ2-3; a possible D gene is TRBD1 (6 bases). This CDR3 is built from 17 residues. Germline V gives CDR1 SGHTA, CDR2 FQGNSA. Deletions cut 4 bases from V and 1 base from J, with 18 bases between. The CDR3 sequence is CASSSYFTGIGTDTQYF. The DNA of the CDR3 is TGTGCCAGCAGCTCCTACTTCACAGGGATAGGCACAGATACGCAGTATTTT.

V gene TRBV4-3 combines with J gene TRBJ2-1; TRBD1 aligns across 7 bases. The CDR3 contains 15 residues. In germline, CDR1 is LGHNA, CDR2 YSLEER. Trimming removed 2 bases from V and 6 bases from J; junction bases left unmatched: 7. CDR3: CASSQQIGQVNEQFF. CDR3 DNA sequence: TGCGCCAGCAGCCAACAGATCGGACAGGTCAATGAGCAGTTCTTC.

The chain joins TRBV5-1 to TRBJ1-2, with D perhaps TRBD1 (5 bases). CDR3 length equals 13 residues. V was trimmed by 5 bases and J by 5 bases, leaving 13 bases between them. Germline lookup yields CDR1 SGHRS and CDR2 YFSETQ. The CDR3 nucleotides are TGCGCCAGCAGGTTTCCACAGGATTATGGCTACACCTTC. This gives the protein CASRFPQDYGYTF.

The gene calls are TRBV11-3 and TRBJ2-1; a weak D match, TRBD2 (6 bases). Germline lookup yields CDR1 SGHNT and CDR2 YENEEA. The CDR3 runs to 14 residues. Trimming removed 5 bases at V and 5 bases at J, with 13 bases between. Written as DNA, the CDR3 is TGTGCCAGCAGCCGAAGGAGGGAAAACAATGAGCAGTTCTTC. It encodes CASSRRRENNEQFF.

The V call is TRBV5-1, the J call TRBJ2-1; 7 positions match TRBD1. V shed 4 bases and J 0 bases; nucleotides not matched to a gene: 7. There are 16 residues in the CDR3. Looked up from germline, CDR1 is SGHRS and CDR2 is YFSETQ. The CDR3, as DNA: TGCGCCAGCAGCCACGCACAGGGGAACTCCTACAATGAGCAGTTCTTC. It is translated as CASSHAQGNSYNEQFF.

The gene calls are TRBV18 and TRBJ1-1; TRBD1 aligns across 8 bases. Trimming at V came to 5 bases and at J to 5 bases, leaving 7 bases not matched to a gene. CDR1 and CDR2 (germline): KGHSH, LQKENI. The CDR3 spans 14 residues. The CDR3 coding sequence is TGTGCCAGCTCAGCTTCAGGGGGCAGGACTGAAGCTTTCTTT. Protein sequence: CASSASGGRTEAFF.

This clone came up a few times. The chain combines TRBV27 with TRBJ1-5; the D gene is possibly TRBD1 (6 bases). Germline CDR1 MNHEY, CDR2 SMNVEV (reference sequence). The CDR3 has 15 amino acids. Trimming removed 5 bases at V and 1 base at J, with 12 bases between. The CDR3: CASSRDKWSNQPQHF. CDR3 nucleotides: TGTGCCAGCAGTCGGGACAAATGGAGCAATCAGCCCCAGCATTTT.

V and J are TRBV18 and TRBJ1-5, with D perhaps matching TRBD1 (5 bases). The CDR3 runs 14 residues. Trimming pared 0 bases from V and 4 bases from J, leaving 7 bases between. Germline V gene sequence: CDR1 KGHSH, CDR2 LQKENI. The CDR3 loop reads CASSPPSGNQPQHF. In DNA, the CDR3 is TGTGCCAGCTCACCACCCTCAGGGAATCAGCCCCAGCATTTT.